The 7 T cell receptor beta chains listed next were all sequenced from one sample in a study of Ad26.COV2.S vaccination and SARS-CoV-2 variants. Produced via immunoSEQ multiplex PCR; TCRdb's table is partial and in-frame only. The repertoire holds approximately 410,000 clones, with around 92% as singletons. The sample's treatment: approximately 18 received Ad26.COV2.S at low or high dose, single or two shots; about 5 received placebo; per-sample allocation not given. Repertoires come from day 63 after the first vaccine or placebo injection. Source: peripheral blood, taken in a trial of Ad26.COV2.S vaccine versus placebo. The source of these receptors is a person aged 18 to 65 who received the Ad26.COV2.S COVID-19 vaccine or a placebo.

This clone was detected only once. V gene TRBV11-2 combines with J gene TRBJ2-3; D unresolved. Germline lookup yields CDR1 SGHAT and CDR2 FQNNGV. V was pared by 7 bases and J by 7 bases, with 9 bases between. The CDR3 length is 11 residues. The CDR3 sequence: CASTRGNTQYF. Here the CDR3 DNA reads TGTGCCAGCACGCGCGGTAATACGCAGTATTTT.

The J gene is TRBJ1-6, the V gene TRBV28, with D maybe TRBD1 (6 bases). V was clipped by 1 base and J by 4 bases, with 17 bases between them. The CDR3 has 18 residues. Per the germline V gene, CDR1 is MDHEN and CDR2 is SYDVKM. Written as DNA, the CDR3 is TGTGCCAGCAGTTTATTAGTCGGGGGCCAGGGATATAATTCACCCCTCCACTTT. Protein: CASSLLVGGQGYNSPLHF.

The CDR3 sequence is CASSPGTGGAEQYF. The CDR3 bases are TGTGCCAGCAGCCCCGGGACAGGGGGCGCCGAGCAGTACTTC. The V gene is TRBV6-6, the J gene TRBJ2-7; 12 positions match TRBD1. Per the germline V gene, CDR1 is MNHNY and CDR2 is SVGAGI (reference sequence). The J segment lost 6 bases and the V segment lost 6 bases, leaving 6 bases of the junction unmatched. CDR3 size: 14 residues.

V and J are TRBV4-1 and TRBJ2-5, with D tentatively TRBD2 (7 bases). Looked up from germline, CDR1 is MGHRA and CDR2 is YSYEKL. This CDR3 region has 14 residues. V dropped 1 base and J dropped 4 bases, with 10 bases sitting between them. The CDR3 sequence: CASSQAGGRETQYF. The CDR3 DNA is TGCGCCAGCAGCCAAGCGGGGGGCCGAGAGACCCAGTACTTC.

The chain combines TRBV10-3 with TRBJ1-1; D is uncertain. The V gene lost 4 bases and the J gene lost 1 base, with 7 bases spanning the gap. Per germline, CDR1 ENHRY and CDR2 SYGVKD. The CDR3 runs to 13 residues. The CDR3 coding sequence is TGTGCCATCAGTGTTTCGGAGAACACTGAAGCTTTCTTT. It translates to CAISVSENTEAFF.

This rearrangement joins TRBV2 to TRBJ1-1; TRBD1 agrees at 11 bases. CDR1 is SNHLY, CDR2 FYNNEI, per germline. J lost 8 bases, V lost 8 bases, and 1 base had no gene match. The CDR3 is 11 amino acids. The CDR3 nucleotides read TGTGCCAGCTGGACAGGGGGCGAAGCTTTCTTT. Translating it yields CASWTGGEAFF.

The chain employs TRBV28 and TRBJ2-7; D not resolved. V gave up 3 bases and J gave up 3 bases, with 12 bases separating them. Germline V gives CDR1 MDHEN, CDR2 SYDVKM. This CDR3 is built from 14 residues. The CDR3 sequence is CASSFLNKFYEQYF. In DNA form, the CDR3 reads TGTGCCAGCAGTTTTTTAAACAAATTCTACGAGCAGTACTTC.